Presented here are 9 T cell receptor beta chains from one specimen sequenced in a study of cytomegalovirus exposure and HLA in healthy donors. PCR was performed using 60 Vbeta and 13 Jbeta primers. The method was immunoSEQ multiplex PCR; TCRdb's version includes in-frame clones alone and lacks a portion of them. The repertoire holds 95,000 to 120,000 clones, 70% to 85% seen once, with 4% to 4.5% in the top ten. Sequenced: PBMCs. The receptor set was obtained from a woman between 40 and 50 years old in good health and CMV-seropositive.

The V gene is TRBV7-2, the J gene TRBJ2-1, with 10 bases that match TRBD2. Unmatched junction bases numbered 7, after V lost 1 base and J lost 16 bases. CDR1 and CDR2 from the germline V gene are SGHTA and FQGNSA. CDR3 size: 13 residues. The CDR3: CASSLDASGSKFF. CDR3 bases: TGTGCCAGCAGCTTAGACGCTAGCGGGAGTAAATTCTTC.

This chain uses TRBV18 with TRBJ2-7; TRBD2 is a possible D gene (5 bases). CDR1 is KGHSH, CDR2 LQKENI, per germline. V lost 3 bases to trimming and J lost 3 bases, with 12 bases between them. This CDR3 is built from 14 residues. CDR3 DNA sequence: TGTGCCAGCTCACCCGGGGTTTGGAGCTACGAGCAGTACTTC. Its translation: CASSPGVWSYEQYF. Drawing the rest from reference TRBV18 and TRBJ2-7, the complete variable domain is NAGVMQNPRHLVRRRGQEARLRCSPMKGHSHVYWYRQLPEEGLKFMVYLQKENIIDESGMPKERFSAEFPKEGPSILRIQQVVRGDSAAYFCASSPGVWSYEQYFGPGTRLTVT.

This chain joins TRBV4-3 and TRBJ1-1; 10 bases agree with TRBD1. The CDR3 runs 12 residues. Germline V lookup: CDR1 LGHNA, CDR2 YSLEER. Trimming cost V 4 bases and J 8 bases; bases outside gene matches: 1. CDR3 in DNA: TGCGCCAGCAGCCGGACAGGGGGGGAAGCTTTCTTT. It translates to CASSRTGGEAFF.

CDR3: CASSSRGRIYEKLFF. The DNA for the CDR3 is TGTGCCAGCAGCTCTAGGGGCAGGATTTACGAAAAACTGTTTTTT. The chain has TRBV7-8 and TRBJ1-4, with D tentatively TRBD1 (5 bases). Germline assignment: CDR1 SGHVS and CDR2 FQNEAQ. V lost 4 bases and J 8 bases, leaving 17 bases between the germline ends. The CDR3 contains 15 residues.

CDR3 amino acids: CASSPPGSGGRKNIQYF. As DNA, the CDR3 is TGTGCCAGCTCACCACCGGGGTCGGGCGGGAGGAAAAACATTCAGTACTTC. The chain has TRBV18 and TRBJ2-4; 8 bases align to TRBD2. The germline gives CDR1 KGHSH, CDR2 LQKENI. Losses at the gene ends were 0 bases for V and 4 bases for J; bases not matched to a gene: 8. The CDR3 has 17 amino acids.

This clone appeared a single time. The rearrangement links TRBV5-1 to TRBJ2-1, with D possibly matching TRBD2 (5 bases). Germline V CDR1 and CDR2: SGHRS, YFSETQ. Trimming pared 4 bases from V and 6 bases from J, leaving 20 bases between. This CDR3 has 16 residues. CDR3 sequence (DNA): TGCGCCAGCAGCCAGGTCACTAGGAGTTTTACCAATGAGCAGTTCTTC. It yields the protein CASSQVTRSFTNEQFF.

This clone showed up just once. V usage is TRBV30 and J usage is TRBJ1-1, with 10 nucleotides matching TRBD1. The CDR3 totals 14 residues. J lost 6 bases, V lost 5 bases, and 9 bases had no gene match. Germline CDR1 reads GTSNPN; CDR2 reads SVGIG (reference sequence). This CDR3 is CAWSGDRGEAEAFF. The CDR3 nucleotides are TGTGCCTGGTCGGGGGACAGGGGAGAGGCTGAAGCTTTCTTT.

The table lists this clone with a count of one. The rearrangement joins TRBV14 to TRBJ2-7, with D perhaps TRBD1 (5 bases). CDR1 is SGHDN, CDR2 FVKESK, per germline. The CDR3 is 13 amino acids. Trimming pared 4 bases from V and 2 bases from J, leaving 9 bases between. The CDR3 reads CASSPGRAYEQYF. The CDR3 DNA reads as TGTGCCAGCAGCCCGGGCAGGGCCTACGAGCAGTACTTC.

The chain recombines TRBV30 with TRBJ1-2, with D possibly TRBD1 on 5 matching bases. The CDR3 runs to 14 residues. V lost 1 base to trimming and J lost 7 bases, with 16 bases between them. Germline CDR1 reads GTSNPN; CDR2 reads SVGIG (reference sequence). The CDR3: CAWSAGQGPLGYTF. The CDR3 nucleotides are TGTGCCTGGAGTGCCGGACAAGGCCCTCTTGGCTACACCTTC. Full variable domain (outside the CDR3, taken from reference TRBV30 and TRBJ1-2): SQTIHQWPATLVQPVGSPLSLECTVEGTSNPNLYWYRQAAGRGLQLLFYSVGIGQISSEVPQNLSASRPQDRQFILSSKKLLLSDSGFYLCAWSAGQGPLGYTFGSGTRLTVV.